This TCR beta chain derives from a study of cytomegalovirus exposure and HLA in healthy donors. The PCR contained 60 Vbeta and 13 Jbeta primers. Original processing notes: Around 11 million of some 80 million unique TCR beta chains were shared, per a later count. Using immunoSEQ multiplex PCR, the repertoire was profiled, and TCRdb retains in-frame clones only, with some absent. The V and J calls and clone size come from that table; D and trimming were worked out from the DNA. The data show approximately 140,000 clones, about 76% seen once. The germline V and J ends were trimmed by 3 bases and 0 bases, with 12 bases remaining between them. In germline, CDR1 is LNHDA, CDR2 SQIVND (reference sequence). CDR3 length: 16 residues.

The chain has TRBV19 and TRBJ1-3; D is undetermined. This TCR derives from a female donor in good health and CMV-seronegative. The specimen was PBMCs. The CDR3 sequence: CASSIGKVNSGNTIYF. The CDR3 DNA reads TGTGCCAGTAGTATCGGGAAGGTGAACTCTGGAAACACCATATATTTT.